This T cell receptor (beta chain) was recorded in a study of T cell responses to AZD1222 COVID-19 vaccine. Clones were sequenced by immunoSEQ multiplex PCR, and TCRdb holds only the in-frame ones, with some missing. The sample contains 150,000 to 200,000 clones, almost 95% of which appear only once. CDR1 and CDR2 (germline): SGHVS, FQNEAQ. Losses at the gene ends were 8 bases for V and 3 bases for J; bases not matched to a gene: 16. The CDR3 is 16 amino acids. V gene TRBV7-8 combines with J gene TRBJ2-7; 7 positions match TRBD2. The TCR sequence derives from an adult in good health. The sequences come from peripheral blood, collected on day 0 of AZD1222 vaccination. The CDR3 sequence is CASSRRGRGNYYEQYF. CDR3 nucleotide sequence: TGTGCCAGCTCAAGGCGGGGGAGAGGTAATTACTACGAGCAGTACTTC.